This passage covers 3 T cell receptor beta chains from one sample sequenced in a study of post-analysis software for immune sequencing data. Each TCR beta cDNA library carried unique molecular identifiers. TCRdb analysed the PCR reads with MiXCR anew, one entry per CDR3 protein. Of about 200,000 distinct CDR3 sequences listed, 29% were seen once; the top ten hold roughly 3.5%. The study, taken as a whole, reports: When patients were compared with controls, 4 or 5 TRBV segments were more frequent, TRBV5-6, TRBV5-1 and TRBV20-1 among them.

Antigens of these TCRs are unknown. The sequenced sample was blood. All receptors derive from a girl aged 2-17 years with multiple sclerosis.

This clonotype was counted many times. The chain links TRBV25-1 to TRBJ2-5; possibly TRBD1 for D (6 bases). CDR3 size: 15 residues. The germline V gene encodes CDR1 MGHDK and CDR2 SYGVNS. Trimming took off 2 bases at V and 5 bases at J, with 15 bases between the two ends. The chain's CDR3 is CASSEPQGLGETQYF. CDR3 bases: TGTGCCAGCAGTGAACCCCAGGGGCTGGGGGAGACCCAGTACTTC.

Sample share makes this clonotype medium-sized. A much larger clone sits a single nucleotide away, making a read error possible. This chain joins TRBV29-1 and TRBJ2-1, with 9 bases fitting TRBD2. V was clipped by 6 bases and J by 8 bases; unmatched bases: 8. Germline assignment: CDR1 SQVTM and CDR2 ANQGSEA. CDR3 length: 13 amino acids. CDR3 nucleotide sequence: TGCAGCGTCTGGGAGCGGGGGGCATATGAGCAGTTCTTC. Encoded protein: CSVWERGAYEQFF.

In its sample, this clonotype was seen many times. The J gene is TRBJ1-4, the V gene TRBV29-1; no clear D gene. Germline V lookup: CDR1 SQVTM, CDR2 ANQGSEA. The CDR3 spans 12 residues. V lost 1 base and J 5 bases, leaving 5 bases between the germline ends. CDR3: CSVEAQNEKLFF. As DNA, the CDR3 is TGCAGCGTTGAAGCCCAAAATGAAAAACTGTTTTTT.